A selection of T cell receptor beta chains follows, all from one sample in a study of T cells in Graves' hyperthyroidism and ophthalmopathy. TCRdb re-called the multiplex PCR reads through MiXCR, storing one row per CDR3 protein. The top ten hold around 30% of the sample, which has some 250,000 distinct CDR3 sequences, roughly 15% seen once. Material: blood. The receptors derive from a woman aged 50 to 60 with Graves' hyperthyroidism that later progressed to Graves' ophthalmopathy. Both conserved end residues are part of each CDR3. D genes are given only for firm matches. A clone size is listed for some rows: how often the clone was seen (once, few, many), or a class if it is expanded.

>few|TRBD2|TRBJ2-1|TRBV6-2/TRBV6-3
TGTGCCAGCAGCCGACTACTAGCGGGAGGGCCCTATGAGCAGTTCTTC
CASSRLLAGGPYEQFF
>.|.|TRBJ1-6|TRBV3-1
TGTGCCAGCAGCCATGGTGAGAGCTCCTATAATTCACCCCTCCACTTT
CASSHGESSYNSPLHF
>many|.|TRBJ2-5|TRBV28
TGTGCCAGCAGTTCCGGGGGAATTGAGACCCAGTACTTC
CASSSGGIETQYF
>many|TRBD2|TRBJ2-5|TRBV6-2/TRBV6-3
TGTGCCAGCACAATTTCAGCGGGGCAAGAGACCCAGTACTTC
CASTISAGQETQYF
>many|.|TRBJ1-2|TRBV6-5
TGTGCCAGCAGTTACTCCCCTGAAAGGGCAGATGGCTACACCTTC
CASSYSPERADGYTF
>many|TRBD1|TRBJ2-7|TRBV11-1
TGTGCCAGCAGCTTGGGACAGGTCGCCTCCTACGAGCAGTACTTC
CASSLGQVASYEQYF
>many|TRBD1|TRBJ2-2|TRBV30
TGTGCCTGGAGTGTAAGAGGGGGCGCGAGAACCGGGGAGCTGTTTTTT
CAWSVRGGARTGELFF
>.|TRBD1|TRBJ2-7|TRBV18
TGTGCCAGCCAAACCAACCCGGGACAGACCTACGAGCAGTACTTC
CASQTNPGQTYEQYF
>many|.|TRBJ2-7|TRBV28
TGTGCCAGCAGCCCTGGGGGGCAGGAGGCCTACGAGCAGTACTTC
CASSPGGQEAYEQYF
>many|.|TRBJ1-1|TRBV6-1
TGTGCCAGCACCTTGCACATGAACACTGAAGCTTTCTTT
CASTLHMNTEAFF
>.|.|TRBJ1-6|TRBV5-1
TGCGCCAGCAGTTCGGACAGCTATAATTCACCCCTCCACTTT
CASSSDSYNSPLHF
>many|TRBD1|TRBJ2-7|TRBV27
TGTGCCAGCAGTTTTGGTGCCGGGACAGTTCGTTTGAGCGAGCAGTACTTC
CASSFGAGTVRLSEQYF
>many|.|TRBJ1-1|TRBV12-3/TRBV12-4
TGTGCCAGCAGTCCCTCGGTAGGGGCGAACACTGAAGCTTTCTTT
CASSPSVGANTEAFF
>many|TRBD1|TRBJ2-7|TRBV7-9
TGTGCCAGCAGCTTCGCAGGGGGACACGAGCAGTACTTC
CASSFAGGHEQYF
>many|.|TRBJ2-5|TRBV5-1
TGCGCCAGCAGCTTGGTTAGCGGATTACAAGAGACCCAGTACTTC
CASSLVSGLQETQYF
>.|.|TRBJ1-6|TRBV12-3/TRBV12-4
TGTGCCAGCAGTTTTTCATCCCGCCTGGGGGTGAATTCACCCCTCCACTTT
CASSFSSRLGVNSPLHF
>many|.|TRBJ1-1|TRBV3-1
TGTGCCAGCAGCCAAGTGGGGGGGGAGGCTTTCTTT
CASSQVGGEAFF
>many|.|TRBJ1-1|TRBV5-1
TGCGCCAGCAGCCGACAGGCTGATTACATGAACACTGAAGCTTTCTTT
CASSRQADYMNTEAFF
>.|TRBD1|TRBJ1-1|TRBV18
TGTGCCAGCTCCCGGGACAGGACTGAAGCTTTCTTT
CASSRDRTEAFF
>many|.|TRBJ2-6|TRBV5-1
TGCGCCAGCATGAGTGCTGGGGCCAACGTCCTGACTTTC
CASMSAGANVLTF
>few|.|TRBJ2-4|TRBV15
TGTGCCACCAGCTCCCGCCCACATAGCAACATTCAGTACTTC
CATSSRPHSNIQYF
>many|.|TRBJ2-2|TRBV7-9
TGTGCCAGCAGCTTAGTGTGGCGTAGCGAGGCCGGGGAGCTGTTTTTT
CASSLVWRSEAGELFF
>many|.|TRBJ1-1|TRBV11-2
TGTGCCAGCAGCCACGAGCGGAACACTGAAGCTTTCTTT
CASSHERNTEAFF
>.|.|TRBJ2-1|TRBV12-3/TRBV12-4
TGTGCCAGCAGCCGAAGACGGCCAGCCTCCTACAATGAGCAGTTCTTC
CASSRRRPASYNEQFF
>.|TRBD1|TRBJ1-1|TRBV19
TGTGCCAGTAGTAGAGGACAGGGCATTACTGAAGCTTTCTTT
CASSRGQGITEAFF
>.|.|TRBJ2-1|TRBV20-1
TGCAGTGCTAGATTGGGAGACAATGAGCAGTTCTTC
CSARLGDNEQFF
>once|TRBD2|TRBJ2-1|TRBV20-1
TGCAGTGCTAGGCGACTAGCCCACAATGAGCAGTTCTTC
CSARRLAHNEQFF
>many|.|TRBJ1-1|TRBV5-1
TGCGCCAGCAGCCCTCAGGCGAGGCAGGACACTGAAGCTTTCTTT
CASSPQARQDTEAFF
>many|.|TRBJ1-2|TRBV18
TGTGCCAGCTCACCACCCGAGACCGACTATGGCTACACCTTC
CASSPPETDYGYTF
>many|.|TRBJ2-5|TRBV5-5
TGTGCCAGCAGCGCTCCGGGGCGAACGGAGACCCAGTACTTC
CASSAPGRTETQYF
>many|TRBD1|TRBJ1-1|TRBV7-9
TGTGCCAGCAGCCCAATCGGACAGGGGCAAACTGAAGCTTTCTTT
CASSPIGQGQTEAFF
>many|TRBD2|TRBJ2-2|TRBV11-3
TGTGCCAGCAGCTTAGTTAGCGGGATTAACACCGGGGAGCTGTTTTTT
CASSLVSGINTGELFF
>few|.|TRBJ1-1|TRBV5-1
TGCGCCAGCAGCCTCCACATGAACACTGAAGCTTTCTTT
CASSLHMNTEAFF
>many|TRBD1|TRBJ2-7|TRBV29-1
TGCAGCGCCAGACCGGGACAGAAGAACGAGCAGTACTTC
CSARPGQKNEQYF
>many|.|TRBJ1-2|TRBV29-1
TGCAGCGTTTCGGCGGGGTTGTATGGCTACACCTTC
CSVSAGLYGYTF
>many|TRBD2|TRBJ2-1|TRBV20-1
TGCAGTGCTAATCTGCCTAGCGGGAGATCCAAGAACAATGAGCAGTTCTTC
CSANLPSGRSKNNEQFF
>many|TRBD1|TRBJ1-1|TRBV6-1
TGTGCCAGCAGTTCATCAGGGGGCCCGAACACTGAAGCTTTCTTT
CASSSSGGPNTEAFF
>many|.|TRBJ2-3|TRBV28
TGTGCCAGCAGTTACTCAGCTCGGGACGGGGGTAGCACAGATACGCAGTATTTT
CASSYSARDGGSTDTQYF
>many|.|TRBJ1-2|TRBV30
TGTGCTTCTGTTCTTAAGGACACCTCTACCGGCTACACCTTC
CASVLKDTSTGYTF
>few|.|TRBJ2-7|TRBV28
TGTGCCAGCAGTTCCCAACGCGCAGGCGCCCCCTACGAGCAGTACTTC
CASSSQRAGAPYEQYF
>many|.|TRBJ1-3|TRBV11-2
TGTGCCAGCAGCTTGACGGTCGGAAACACCATATATTTT
CASSLTVGNTIYF
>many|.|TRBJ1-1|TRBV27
TGTGCCAGCAGTTTGTACGTGAACACTGAAGCTTTCTTT
CASSLYVNTEAFF
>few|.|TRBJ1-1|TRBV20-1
TGCAGTGCTAGCTGGCAGGGCCAAGCTTTCTTT
CSASWQGQAFF
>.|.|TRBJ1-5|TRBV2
TGTGCCAGCAGGGCGGAGGGAGGCGGCAATCAGCCCCAGCATTTT
CASRAEGGGNQPQHF
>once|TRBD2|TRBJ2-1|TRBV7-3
TGTGCCAGCGGATGGGGCGGGGGTTCCTACAATGAGCAGTTCTTC
CASGWGGGSYNEQFF
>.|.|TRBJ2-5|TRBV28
TGTGCCAGCAGTTTACCCCCGGGGGTGGAGACCCAGTACTTC
CASSLPPGVETQYF
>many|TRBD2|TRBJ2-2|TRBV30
TGTGCCTGGAGAGGAGCGGGAGTAAAGCTGTTTTTT
CAWRGAGVKLFF
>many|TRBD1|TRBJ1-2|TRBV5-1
TGCGCCAGCAGCTACGGGACAGGGGCCGGGGACTACACCTTC
CASSYGTGAGDYTF
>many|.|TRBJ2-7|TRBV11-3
TGTGCCAGCAGCAAAGGGGGGGCAAGGGAGCAGTACTTC
CASSKGGAREQYF
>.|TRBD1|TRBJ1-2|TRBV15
TGTGCCACCAGTCCGGGACAGGTGGGATATGGCTACACCTTC
CATSPGQVGYGYTF
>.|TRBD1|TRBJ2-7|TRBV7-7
TGTGCTAGCAGCCCAATCGAGGGACAGGCGGGAACAGACCCCTACGAGCAGTACTTC
CASSPIEGQAGTDPYEQYF
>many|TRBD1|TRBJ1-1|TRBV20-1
TGCATATCCCGAAGAGGGGGCGAGGCTGAAGCTTTCTTT
CISRRGGEAEAFF
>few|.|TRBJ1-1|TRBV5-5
TGTGCCAGCAGCTTGGACAGCCCTGCGAACACTGAAGCTTTCTTT
CASSLDSPANTEAFF
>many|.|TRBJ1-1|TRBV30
TGTGCCTGGAGCATACTCTCCGAGGGCACTGAAGCTTTCTTT
CAWSILSEGTEAFF
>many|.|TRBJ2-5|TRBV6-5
TGTGCCAGCAGTTACGATGGGGGCCCGGATGCAGAGACCCAGTACTTC
CASSYDGGPDAETQYF
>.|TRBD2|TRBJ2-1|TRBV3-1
TGTGCCAGCAGCCAAGCTGGAAGCGGGAGACTCGGTGAGCAGTTCTTC
CASSQAGSGRLGEQFF
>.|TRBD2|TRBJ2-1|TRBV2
TGTGCCACCTCTTCTAGCGGAGTCTACAATGAGCAGTTCTTC
CATSSSGVYNEQFF